This T cell receptor beta chain was profiled in a study of T cell repertoires in cytomegalovirus infection. For the study at large: CMV infection together with matching HLA type was indicated by public TCR beta signatures.

Findings and limits, study-wide: CMV carriers having the relevant HLA were flagged by cumulative public TCR beta family frequency. In two of eight donors, the top clonotype was HLA-C-restricted CMV-specific.

TCRdb used MiXCR to reprocess the reads, holding one entry per CDR3 protein. The sample contains roughly 180,000 distinct CDR3 sequences, 28% of which appear only once. Concerning this clonotype: Its cognate antigen is unknown.

CDR1 is MGHDK and CDR2 is SYGVNS in the germline V gene. The CDR3 loop spans 15 amino acids. Trimming removed 1 base from V and 2 bases from J, with 11 bases in between. Specimen: PBMCs. The receptor's source is a human donor in good health (CMV status not recorded). Some clones in this sample may be carry-over from other donors' samples. The rearrangement links TRBV25-1 to TRBJ1-2, with D perhaps matching TRBD1 (6 bases). The CDR3 spells CASSEWAGANYGYTF. The CDR3 nucleotides read TGTGCCAGCAGTGAATGGGCAGGGGCCAACTATGGCTACACCTTC.